This T cell receptor (beta chain) emerged from a study of CD8 T cells in Susac syndrome. Random hexamers primed reverse transcription of about 0.45 to 1 ug RNA. The TCR beta CDR3 was amplified by immunoSEQ multiplex PCR across 54 Vbeta, 13 Jbeta. TCRdb re-called the immunoSEQ multiplex PCR reads with MiXCR, one entry per CDR3 protein. The table shows 150,000 to 200,000 distinct CDR3 sequences, with just over 90% occurring only once. The germline V gene has CDR1 MNHNS and CDR2 SASEGT. The length of the CDR3 is 17 residues. V was pared by 4 bases and J by 2 bases, with 20 bases between. TCR beta sequencing was performed on blood CD8+ and CD4+ T cells. Healthy donors constituted the controls, which were matched for age and sex.

Sequencing input: CD4+ T cells from PBMCs. The chain joins TRBV6-1 to TRBJ1-2, with D possibly matching TRBD1 (5 bases). This sequence was found in a human donor in good health. The CDR3 DNA reads as TGTGCCAGCAGTGTAGTTAAGGGGAAACAGCGGAACTATGGCTACACCTTC. This translates into CASSVVKGKQRNYGYTF.